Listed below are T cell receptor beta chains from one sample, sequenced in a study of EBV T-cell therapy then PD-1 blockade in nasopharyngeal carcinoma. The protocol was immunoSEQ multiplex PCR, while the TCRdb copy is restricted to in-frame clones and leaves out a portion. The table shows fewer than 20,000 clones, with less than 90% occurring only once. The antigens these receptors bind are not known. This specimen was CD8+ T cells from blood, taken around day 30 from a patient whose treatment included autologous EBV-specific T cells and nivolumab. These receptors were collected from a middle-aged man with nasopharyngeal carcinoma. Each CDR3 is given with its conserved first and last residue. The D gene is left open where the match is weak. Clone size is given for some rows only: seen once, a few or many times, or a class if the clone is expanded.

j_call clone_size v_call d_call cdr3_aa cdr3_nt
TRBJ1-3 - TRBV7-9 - CASSLQLSSGNTIYF TGTGCCAGCAGCTTACAGCTGAGCTCTGGAAACACCATATATTTT
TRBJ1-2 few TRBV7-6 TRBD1 CASSLDRGYGYTF TGTGCCAGCAGCTTAGACAGGGGCTATGGCTACACCTTC
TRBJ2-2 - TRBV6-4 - CASSDVGTGELFF TGTGCCAGCAGTGACGTTGGAACCGGGGAGCTGTTTTTT
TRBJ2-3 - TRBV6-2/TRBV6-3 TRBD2 CASSLAGGGADTQYF TGTGCCAGCAGTCTAGCGGGGGGTGGCGCAGATACGCAGTATTTT
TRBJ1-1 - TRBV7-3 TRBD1 CASGTGLNTEAFF TGTGCCAGCGGGACAGGTTTGAACACTGAAGCTTTCTTT
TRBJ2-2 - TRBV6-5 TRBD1 CASGRTGGETGELFF TGTGCCAGCGGGAGGACAGGGGGTGAAACCGGGGAGCTGTTTTTT
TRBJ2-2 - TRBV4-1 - CASSQGQANTGELFF TGCGCCAGCAGCCAAGGTCAGGCAAACACCGGGGAGCTGTTTTTT
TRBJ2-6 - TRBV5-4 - CASSLFGQYSSGANVLTF TGTGCCAGCAGCTTGTTCGGACAGTATTCCTCTGGGGCCAACGTCCTGACTTTC
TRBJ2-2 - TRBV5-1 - CASSQDGSMRIHTGELFF TGCGCCAGCAGCCAGGATGGGTCCATGAGAATTCACACCGGGGAGCTGTTTTTT
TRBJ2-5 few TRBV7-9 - CASSLAGDETQYF TGTGCCAGCAGCTTAGCAGGTGATGAGACCCAGTACTTC
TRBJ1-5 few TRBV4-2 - CASSQEAAGGNQPQHF TGTGCCAGCAGCCAAGAAGCGGCAGGTGGTAATCAGCCCCAGCATTTT